Shown below are 11 T cell receptor beta chains from a single sample sequenced in a study of T cells in Graves' hyperthyroidism and ophthalmopathy. Amplified TCR beta CDR3 regions came from RNA transcripts. During a first-round RT-PCR of the TCR CDR3, the HTBI primer set was used. TCRdb independently ran MiXCR on the multiplex PCR reads; one entry per CDR3 protein. Of 300,000 to 450,000 distinct CDR3 sequences listed, roughly 25% are singletons. Material: blood. These receptor sequences come from a man in his forties or fifties with Graves' hyperthyroidism.

The chain has TRBV5-8 and TRBJ1-1; D uncertain. CDR3 length: 13 residues. Germline CDR1 SGHTS, CDR2 YDEGEE. Trimming cost V 5 bases and J 2 bases, with 10 bases left between them. In DNA form, the CDR3 reads TGTGCCAGCAGTTCCGACATCAACACTGAAGCTTTCTTT. Protein product: CASSSDINTEAFF.

At least ten counts were recorded for this clonotype. The CDR3 DNA follows: TGTGCCAGCAGCCCTACAAACGACCACGAGCAGTACTTC. As protein: CASSPTNDHEQYF. This chain uses TRBV7-2 with TRBJ2-7, with D unresolved. The CDR3 runs to 13 residues. The germline V and J ends were trimmed by 5 bases and 5 bases, with 13 bases remaining between them. The germline V gene encodes CDR1 SGHTA and CDR2 FQGNSA.

The rearrangement uses TRBV5-1 and TRBJ2-7, with 12 bases fitting TRBD2. Germline V gene sequence: CDR1 SGHRS, CDR2 YFSETQ. This CDR3 has 15 residues. Trimming cost V 4 bases and J 5 bases; bases outside gene matches: 7. Here the CDR3 DNA reads TGCGCCAGCAGCCCGCTAGCGGGAGGGGTGGACGAGCAGTACTTC. This codes for CASSPLAGGVDEQYF.

This clonotype was recorded a few times. The J gene is TRBJ2-7, the V gene TRBV20-1; TRBD2 matches at 8 bases. Germline V lookup: CDR1 DFQATT, CDR2 SNEGSKA (reference sequence). V shed 6 bases, J shed 0 bases, and the junction held 10 bases outside the gene matches. This CDR3 spans 15 amino acids. The CDR3: CSANGLAGDSYEQYF. DNA of the CDR3: TGCAGTGCCAACGGACTAGCCGGGGACTCCTACGAGCAGTACTTC.

This clonotype has more than one count but fewer than ten. The junction shows a germline mismatch at one end, possibly a read error. In DNA, the CDR3 is TGTGCCAGCAGTTACTCGAACGGGGGTGTGAATACTGAAGCTTTCTTT. It yields the protein CASSYSNGGVNTEAFF. The rearrangement uses TRBV6-2 or TRBV6-3 and TRBJ1-1; TRBD1 might be the D (5 bases). This CDR3 spans 16 amino acids. CDR1 and CDR2 (germline): MNHEY, SVGEGT.

This clonotype was seen many times. The chain has TRBV7-8 and TRBJ2-3, with TRBD1 matching over 7 bases. The germline V gene encodes CDR1 SGHVS and CDR2 FQNEAQ. The CDR3 runs 16 residues. V was pared by 5 bases and J by 0 bases, with 8 bases of the junction left unmatched. The CDR3 spells CASSGMTGLSTDTQYF. CDR3 nucleotides: TGTGCCAGCAGCGGGATGACAGGGCTGAGCACAGATACGCAGTATTTT.

In nucleotides, the CDR3 is TGCGCCAGCAGCTACTGGACTAGCCAAGAGACCCAGTACTTC. It encodes CASSYWTSQETQYF. V gene TRBV5-1 combines with J gene TRBJ2-5; 7 bases agree with TRBD2. CDR1 is SGHRS, CDR2 YFSETQ, per germline. The junction had 3 bases not matched to a gene; V was cut back by 3 bases and J by 1 base. The CDR3 covers 14 residues.

The rearrangement uses TRBV7-3 and TRBJ2-5, with TRBD2 matching over 11 bases. The J segment lost 5 bases and the V segment lost 0 bases, leaving 8 bases of the junction unmatched. CDR3 length: 17 amino acids. Germline CDR1 is SGHTA and CDR2 is FQGTGA. CDR3 coding DNA: TGTGCCAGCAGCTTAACGTTTACTAGCGGGAGCGGGGAGACCCAGTACTTC. Translating it yields CASSLTFTSGSGETQYF.

This clonotype came up once. The rearrangement uses TRBV10-3 and TRBJ2-7; 7 nucleotides agree with TRBD2. The CDR3 consists of 11 residues. Germline V gene sequence: CDR1 ENHRY, CDR2 SYGVKD. This chain's CDR3 is CGAGTPYEQYF. In DNA, the CDR3 is TGTGGAGCGGGAACCCCCTACGAGCAGTACTTC.

This clonotype was observed a handful of times. This chain joins TRBV5-1 and TRBJ2-5, with D hard to call. Per the germline V gene, CDR1 is SGHRS and CDR2 is YFSETQ. V was trimmed by 1 base and J by 2 bases, leaving 9 bases between them. The CDR3 totals 14 residues. The DNA for the CDR3 is TGCGCCAGCAGCTTGACGGGTAGACAAGAGACCCAGTACTTC. Translated, it gives CASSLTGRQETQYF.

A few counts support this clonotype. This sequence joins TRBV12-3 or TRBV12-4 and TRBJ2-3; D is ambiguous. V lost 6 bases to trimming and J lost 0 bases, with 13 bases between them. The CDR3 consists of 15 residues. The CDR3 coding sequence is TGTGCCAGCAGCTGGACGGCTCAAAGCACAGATACGCAGTATTTT. Translation: CASSWTAQSTDTQYF.